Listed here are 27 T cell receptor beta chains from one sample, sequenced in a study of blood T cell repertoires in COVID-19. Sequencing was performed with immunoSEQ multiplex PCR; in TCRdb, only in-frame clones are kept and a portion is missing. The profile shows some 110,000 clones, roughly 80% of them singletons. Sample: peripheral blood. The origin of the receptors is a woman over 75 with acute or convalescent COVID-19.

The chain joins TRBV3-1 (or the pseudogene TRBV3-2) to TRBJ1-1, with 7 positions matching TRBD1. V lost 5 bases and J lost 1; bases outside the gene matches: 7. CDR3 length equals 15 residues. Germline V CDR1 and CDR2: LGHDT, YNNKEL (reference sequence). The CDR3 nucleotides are TGTGCCAGCAGCGACAGGGCCATGGGGAACACTGAAGCTTTCTTT. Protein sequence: CASSDRAMGNTEAFF.

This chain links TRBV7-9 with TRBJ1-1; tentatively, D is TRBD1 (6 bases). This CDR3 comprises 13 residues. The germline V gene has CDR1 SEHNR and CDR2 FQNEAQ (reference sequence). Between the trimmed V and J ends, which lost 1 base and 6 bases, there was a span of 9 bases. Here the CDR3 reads CASSLGTGSEAFF. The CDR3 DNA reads TGTGCCAGCAGCTTAGGAACAGGGTCTGAAGCTTTCTTT.

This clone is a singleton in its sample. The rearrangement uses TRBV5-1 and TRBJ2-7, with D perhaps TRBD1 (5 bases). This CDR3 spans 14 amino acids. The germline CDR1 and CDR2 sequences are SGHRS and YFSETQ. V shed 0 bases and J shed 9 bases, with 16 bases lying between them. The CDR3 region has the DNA TGCGCCAGCAGCTTGGAGTTGGCCCAGGGTCCGCAGTACTTC. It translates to CASSLELAQGPQYF.

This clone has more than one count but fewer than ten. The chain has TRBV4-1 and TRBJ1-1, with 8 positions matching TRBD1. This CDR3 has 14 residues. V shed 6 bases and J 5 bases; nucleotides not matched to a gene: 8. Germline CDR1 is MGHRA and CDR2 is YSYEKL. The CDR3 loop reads CASSYRQGRTEAFF. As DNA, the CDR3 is TGCGCCAGCAGTTACCGACAGGGGAGGACTGAAGCTTTCTTT.

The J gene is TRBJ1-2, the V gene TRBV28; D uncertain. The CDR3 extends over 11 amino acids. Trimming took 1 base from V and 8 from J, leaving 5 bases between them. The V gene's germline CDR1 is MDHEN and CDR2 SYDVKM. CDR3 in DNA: TGTGCCAGCAGTTTATCTACGGGCTACACCTTC. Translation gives CASSLSTGYTF.

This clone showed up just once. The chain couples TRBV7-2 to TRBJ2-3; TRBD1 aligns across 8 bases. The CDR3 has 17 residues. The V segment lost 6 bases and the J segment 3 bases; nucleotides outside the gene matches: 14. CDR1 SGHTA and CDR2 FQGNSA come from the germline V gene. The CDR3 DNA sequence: TGTGCCAGCAGTCAAGTCTCAGGGGGCGGTAAGACAGATACGCAGTATTTT. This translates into CASSQVSGGGKTDTQYF.

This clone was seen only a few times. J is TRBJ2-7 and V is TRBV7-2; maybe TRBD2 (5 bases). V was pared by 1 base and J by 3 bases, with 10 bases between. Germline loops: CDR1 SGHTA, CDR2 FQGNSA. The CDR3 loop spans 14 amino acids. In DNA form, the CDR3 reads TGTGCCAGCAGCTTAGTCCGGGGTGTCTACGAGCAGTACTTC. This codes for CASSLVRGVYEQYF.

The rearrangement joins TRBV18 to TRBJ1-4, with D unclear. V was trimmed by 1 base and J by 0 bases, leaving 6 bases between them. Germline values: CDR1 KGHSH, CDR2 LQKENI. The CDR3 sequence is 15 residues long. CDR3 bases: TGTGCCAGCTCACCACGAGGATCAACTAATGAAAAACTGTTTTTT. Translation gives CASSPRGSTNEKLFF.

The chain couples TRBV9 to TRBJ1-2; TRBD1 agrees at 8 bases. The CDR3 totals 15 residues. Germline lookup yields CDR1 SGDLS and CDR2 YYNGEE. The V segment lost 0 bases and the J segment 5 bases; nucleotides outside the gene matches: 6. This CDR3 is CASSVGRDRRYGYTF. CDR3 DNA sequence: TGTGCCAGCAGCGTAGGGAGGGACAGGCGTTATGGCTACACCTTC.

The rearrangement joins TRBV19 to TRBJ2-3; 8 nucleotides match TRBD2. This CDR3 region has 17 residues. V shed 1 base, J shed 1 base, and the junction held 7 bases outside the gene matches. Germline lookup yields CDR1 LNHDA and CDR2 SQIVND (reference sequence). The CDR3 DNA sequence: TGTGCCAGTAGTATAGTTGGAGCGGGAGCGGGCACAGATACGCAGTATTTT. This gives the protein CASSIVGAGAGTDTQYF.

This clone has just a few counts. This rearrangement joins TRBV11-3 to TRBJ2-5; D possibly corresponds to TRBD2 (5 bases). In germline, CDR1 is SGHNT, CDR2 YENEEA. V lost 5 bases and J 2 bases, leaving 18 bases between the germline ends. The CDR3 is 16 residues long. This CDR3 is CASSSLGTSGQETQYF. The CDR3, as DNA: TGTGCCAGCAGCAGCCTGGGCACTAGTGGTCAAGAGACCCAGTACTTC.

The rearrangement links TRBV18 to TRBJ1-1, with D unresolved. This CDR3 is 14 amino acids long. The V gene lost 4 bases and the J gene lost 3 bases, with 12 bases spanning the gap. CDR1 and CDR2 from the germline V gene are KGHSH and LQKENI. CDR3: CASSLDGRDTEAFF. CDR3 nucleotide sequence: TGTGCCAGCTCACTGGACGGGCGGGACACTGAAGCTTTCTTT.

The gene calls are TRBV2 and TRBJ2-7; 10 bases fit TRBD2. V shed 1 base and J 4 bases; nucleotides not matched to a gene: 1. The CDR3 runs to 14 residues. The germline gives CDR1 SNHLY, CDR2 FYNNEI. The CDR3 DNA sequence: TGTGCCAGCAGTGAAGTAGCGGGAGGATACGAGCAGTACTTC. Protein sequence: CASSEVAGGYEQYF.

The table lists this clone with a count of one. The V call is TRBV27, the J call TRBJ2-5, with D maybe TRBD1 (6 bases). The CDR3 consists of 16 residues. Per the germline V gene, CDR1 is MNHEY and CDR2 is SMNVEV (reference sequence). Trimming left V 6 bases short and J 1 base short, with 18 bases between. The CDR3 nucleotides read TGTGCCAGCAGGCGGTGGACAGCGAATTCCCAAGAGACCCAGTACTTC. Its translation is CASRRWTANSQETQYF.

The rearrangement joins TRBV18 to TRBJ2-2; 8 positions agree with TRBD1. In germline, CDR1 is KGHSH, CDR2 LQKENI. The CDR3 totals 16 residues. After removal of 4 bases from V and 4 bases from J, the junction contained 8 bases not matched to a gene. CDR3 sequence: CASSLLGQGRTGELFF. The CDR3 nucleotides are TGTGCCAGCTCACTACTCGGACAGGGCCGCACCGGGGAGCTGTTTTTT.

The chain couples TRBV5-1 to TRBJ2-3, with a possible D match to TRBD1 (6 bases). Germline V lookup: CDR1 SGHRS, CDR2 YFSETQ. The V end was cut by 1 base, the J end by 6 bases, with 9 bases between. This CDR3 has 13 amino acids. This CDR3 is CASSLWGRDTQYF. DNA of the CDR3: TGCGCCAGCAGCTTGTGGGGGCGCGATACGCAGTATTTT.

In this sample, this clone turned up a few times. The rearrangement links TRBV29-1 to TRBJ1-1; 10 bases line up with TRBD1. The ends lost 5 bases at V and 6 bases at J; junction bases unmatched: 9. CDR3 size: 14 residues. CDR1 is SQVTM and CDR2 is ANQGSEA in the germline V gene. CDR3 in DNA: TGCAGCGTTCGTCGCCGGGACAGGGGATCTGAAGCTTTCTTT. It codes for CSVRRRDRGSEAFF.

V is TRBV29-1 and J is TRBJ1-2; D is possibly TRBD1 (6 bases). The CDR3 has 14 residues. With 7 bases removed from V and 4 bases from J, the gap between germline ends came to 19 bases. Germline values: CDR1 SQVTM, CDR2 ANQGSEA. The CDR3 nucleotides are TGCAGCGCGTCTCGGGGGGCAGGGAGCTATGGCTACACCTTC. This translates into CSASRGAGSYGYTF.

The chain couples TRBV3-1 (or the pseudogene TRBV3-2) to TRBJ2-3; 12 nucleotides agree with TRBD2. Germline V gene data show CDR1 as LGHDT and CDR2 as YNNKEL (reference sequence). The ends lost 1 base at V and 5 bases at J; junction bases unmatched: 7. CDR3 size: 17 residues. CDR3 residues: CASSQGGLAGGEDTQYF. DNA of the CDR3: TGTGCCAGCAGCCAAGGGGGGCTAGCGGGAGGGGAAGATACGCAGTATTTT.

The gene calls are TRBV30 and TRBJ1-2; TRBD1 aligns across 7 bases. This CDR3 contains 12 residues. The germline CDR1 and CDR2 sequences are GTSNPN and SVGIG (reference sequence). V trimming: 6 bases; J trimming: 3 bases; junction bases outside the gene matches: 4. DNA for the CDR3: TGTGCCTGCGAGGGGGCTTACTATGGCTACACCTTC. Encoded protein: CACEGAYYGYTF.

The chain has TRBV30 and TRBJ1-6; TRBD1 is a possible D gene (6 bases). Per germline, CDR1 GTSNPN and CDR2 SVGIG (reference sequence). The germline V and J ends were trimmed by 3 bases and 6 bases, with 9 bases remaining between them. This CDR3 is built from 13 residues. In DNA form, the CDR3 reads TGTGCCTGGAGGCGGACAGCTAATTCACCCCTCCACTTT. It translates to CAWRRTANSPLHF. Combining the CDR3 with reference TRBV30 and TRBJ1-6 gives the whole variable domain SQTIHQWPATLVQPVGSPLSLECTVEGTSNPNLYWYRQAAGRGLQLLFYSVGIGQISSEVPQNLSASRPQDRQFILSSKKLLLSDSGFYLCAWRRTANSPLHFGNGTRLTVT.

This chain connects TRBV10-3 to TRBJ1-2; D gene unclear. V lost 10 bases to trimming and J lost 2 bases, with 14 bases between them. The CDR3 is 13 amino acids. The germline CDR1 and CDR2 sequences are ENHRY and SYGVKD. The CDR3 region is CATLPRGNYGYTF. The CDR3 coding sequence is TGTGCCACACTTCCACGAGGGAACTATGGCTACACCTTC.

CDR3 in DNA: TGTGCCACCTTAGCGGGAGGGCCTGATACGCAGTATTTT. It specifies CATLAGGPDTQYF. The chain carries TRBV19 and TRBJ2-3, with 11 bases identical to TRBD2. The ends lost 10 bases at V and 6 bases at J; junction bases unmatched: 6. Germline CDR1 LNHDA, CDR2 SQIVND (reference sequence). The CDR3 has 13 residues.

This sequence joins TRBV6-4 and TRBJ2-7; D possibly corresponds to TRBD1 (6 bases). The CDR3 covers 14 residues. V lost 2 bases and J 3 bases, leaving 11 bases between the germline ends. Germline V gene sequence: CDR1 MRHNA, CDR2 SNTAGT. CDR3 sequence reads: CASSDPGQCYEQYF. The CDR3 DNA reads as TGTGCCAGCAGTGACCCAGGACAGTGCTACGAGCAGTACTTC.

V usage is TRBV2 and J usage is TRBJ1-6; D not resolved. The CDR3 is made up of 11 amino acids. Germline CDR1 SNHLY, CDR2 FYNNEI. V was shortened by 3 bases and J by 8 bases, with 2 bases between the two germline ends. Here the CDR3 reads CASSDYSPLHF. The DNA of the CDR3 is TGTGCCAGCAGTGACTATTCACCCCTCCACTTT.

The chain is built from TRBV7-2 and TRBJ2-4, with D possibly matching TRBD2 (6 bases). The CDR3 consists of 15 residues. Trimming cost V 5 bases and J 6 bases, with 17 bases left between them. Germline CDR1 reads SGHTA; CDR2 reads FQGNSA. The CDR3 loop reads CASSRPGERGNIQYF. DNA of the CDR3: TGTGCCAGCAGCCGTCCGGGGGAAAGAGGAAACATTCAGTACTTC.

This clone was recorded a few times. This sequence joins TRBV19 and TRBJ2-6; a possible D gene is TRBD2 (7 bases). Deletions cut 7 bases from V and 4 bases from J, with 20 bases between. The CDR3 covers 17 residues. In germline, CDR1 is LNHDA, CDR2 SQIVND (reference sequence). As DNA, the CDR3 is TGTGCCAGTACCCTTCGGGGAGGGGGAACAGGGGCCAACGTCCTGACTTTC. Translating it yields CASTLRGGGTGANVLTF.